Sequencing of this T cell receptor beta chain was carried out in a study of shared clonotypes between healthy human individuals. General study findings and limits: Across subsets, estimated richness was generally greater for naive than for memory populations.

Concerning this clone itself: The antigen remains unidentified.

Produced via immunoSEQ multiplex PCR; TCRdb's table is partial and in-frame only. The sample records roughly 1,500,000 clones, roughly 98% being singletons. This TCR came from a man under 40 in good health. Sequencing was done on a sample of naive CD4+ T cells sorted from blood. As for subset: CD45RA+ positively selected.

Here the CDR3 DNA reads TGTGCCAGCAGTTTTGGGGGCAATCAGCCCCAGCATTTT. Protein sequence: CASSFGGNQPQHF. The chain is built from TRBV28 and TRBJ1-5; D uncertain. Trimming stripped 3 bases from V and 2 bases from J, with 5 bases between. Looked up from germline, CDR1 is MDHEN and CDR2 is SYDVKM. This CDR3 is 13 amino acids long.